Listed below are T cell receptor beta chains from one sample, sequenced in a study of T cell responses to AZD1222 COVID-19 vaccine. The repertoire was sequenced with immunoSEQ multiplex PCR; TCRdb's copy has only in-frame clones and lacks some. The sample has 60,000 to 85,000 clones; roughly 84% are singletons. The material sequenced was peripheral blood, taken 28 days after the second AZD1222 dose. These TCRs come from an adult who received the AZD1222 COVID-19 vaccine. The CDR3 runs from the conserved cysteine through the conserved F or W. A D gene is named only where the DNA matches it firmly. Clone sizes are given selectively: once, few, many, or a class where the clone is expanded.

d_gene | j_gene | v_gene | abundance | CDR3aa | CDR3nt
NA | TRBJ1-5 | TRBV5-1 | NA | CASSMDGGNQPQHF | TGCGCCAGCAGCATGGATGGGGGGAATCAGCCCCAGCATTTT
NA | TRBJ1-1 | TRBV18 | NA | CASSPKRQRGNTEAFF | TGTGCCAGCTCACCAAAACGACAGCGAGGGAACACTGAAGCTTTCTTT
TRBD1 | TRBJ2-7 | TRBV5-1 | NA | CASSSPQGGAFSYEQYF | TGCGCCAGCAGCTCCCCCCAAGGGGGCGCATTCTCCTACGAGCAGTACTTC
NA | TRBJ2-3 | TRBV5-1 | NA | CASSLGQRGTDTQYF | TGCGCCAGCAGCTTGGGACAGAGGGGCACAGATACGCAGTATTTT
NA | TRBJ1-2 | TRBV18 | NA | CASSPPRSDYGYTF | TGTGCCAGCTCCCCTCCTCGCTCCGACTATGGCTACACCTTC
TRBD1 | TRBJ2-5 | TRBV6-1 | NA | CASSEGDRNQETQYF | TGTGCCAGCAGTGAAGGGGACAGGAACCAAGAGACCCAGTACTTC
NA | TRBJ1-3 | TRBV2 | NA | CASSGGSELTGNTIYF | TGTGCCAGCAGTGGGGGCTCTGAGTTAACTGGAAACACCATATATTTT
NA | TRBJ1-5 | TRBV6-1 | NA | CASSERFNQPQHF | TGTGCCAGCAGTGAGAGGTTTAATCAGCCCCAGCATTTT
NA | TRBJ2-3 | TRBV15 | once | CATSLRDKDTQYF | TGTGCCACCAGCCTACGGGATAAGGATACGCAGTATTTT
TRBD2 | TRBJ2-2 | TRBV11-3 | NA | CASSLWTSGGPGELFF | TGTGCCAGCAGCCTATGGACTAGCGGGGGGCCCGGGGAGCTGTTTTTT
TRBD1 | TRBJ1-4 | TRBV4-1 | NA | CASSPNRGSREKLFF | TGCGCCAGCAGCCCAAACAGGGGGTCCCGTGAAAAACTGTTTTTT
TRBD1 | TRBJ2-7 | TRBV7-2 | NA | CASSLDRGDEQYF | TGTGCCAGCAGCTTAGACAGGGGGGACGAGCAGTACTTC
NA | TRBJ1-1 | TRBV6-2/TRBV6-3 | NA | CASSLDRNTEAFF | TGTGCCAGCAGTTTAGACAGAAACACTGAAGCTTTCTTT
TRBD1 | TRBJ2-2 | TRBV19 | NA | CASSMAPTGQGTGELFF | TGTGCCAGTAGTATGGCCCCGACGGGACAGGGGACCGGGGAGCTGTTTTTT
NA | TRBJ1-2 | TRBV9 | NA | CASSVGRAAAVDGYTF | TGTGCCAGCAGCGTAGGCAGGGCAGCAGCAGTAGATGGCTACACCTTC
TRBD2 | TRBJ2-7 | TRBV7-2 | NA | CASSFSGASYEQYF | TGTGCCAGCAGCTTCAGCGGGGCGTCCTACGAGCAGTACTTC
NA | TRBJ2-7 | TRBV10-3 | NA | CAIRYSVSYEQYF | TGTGCCATTCGATACAGCGTCTCCTACGAGCAGTACTTC
NA | TRBJ1-2 | TRBV7-9 | NA | CASGGRLLGSYTF | TGTGCCAGCGGGGGGAGGCTCCTAGGGAGCTACACCTTC
NA | TRBJ1-5 | TRBV7-2 | NA | CASSLNILPTVSNQPQHF | TGTGCCAGCAGCTTAAATATATTGCCGACAGTGAGCAATCAGCCCCAGCATTTT
NA | TRBJ2-3 | TRBV7-2 | NA | CASRTDGGGPRNTQYF | TGTGCCAGCAGAACAGACGGCGGGGGCCCGAGGAATACGCAGTATTTT
NA | TRBJ2-5 | TRBV7-6 | NA | CASSGGLLEETQYF | TGTGCCAGCAGCGGGGGGCTTCTGGAAGAGACCCAGTACTTC
NA | TRBJ2-5 | TRBV3-1/TRBV3-2 | NA | CASIHIGGAQETQYF | TGTGCCAGCATCCATATAGGGGGGGCCCAAGAGACCCAGTACTTC
NA | TRBJ2-5 | TRBV7-2 | once | CASSLGGTETQYF | TGTGCCAGCAGCTTGGGTGGAACAGAGACCCAGTACTTC
NA | TRBJ2-7 | TRBV7-3 | NA | CASSLIRQSEQYF | TGTGCCAGCAGCTTAATTAGACAATCCGAGCAGTACTTC
NA | TRBJ1-2 | TRBV12-3/TRBV12-4 | NA | CASSSGLPGYTF | TGTGCCAGCAGTTCGGGTTTACCTGGCTACACCTTC
NA | TRBJ1-5 | TRBV30 | NA | CAWSRGANQPQHF | TGTGCCTGGAGTAGGGGCGCCAATCAGCCCCAGCATTTT
TRBD1 | TRBJ1-2 | TRBV11-2 | NA | CASSPPGQIYYGYTF | TGTGCCAGCAGCCCACCGGGACAGATTTACTATGGCTACACCTTC
NA | TRBJ1-4 | TRBV19 | NA | CASNEMRTHEKLFF | TGTGCCAGTAACGAAATGAGGACACATGAAAAACTGTTTTTT
NA | TRBJ2-2 | TRBV5-1 | NA | CASSRSTPGATGELFF | TGCGCCAGCAGCAGATCAACCCCCGGGGCCACCGGGGAGCTGTTTTTT
NA | TRBJ1-2 | TRBV7-9 | NA | CASSLGAGGDGYTF | TGTGCCAGCAGCTTAGGGGCAGGAGGGGATGGCTACACCTTC
NA | TRBJ2-7 | TRBV30 | NA | CAWSVSGPYEQYF | TGTGCCTGGAGTGTAAGTGGCCCCTACGAGCAGTACTTC
NA | TRBJ1-6 | TRBV5-1 | NA | CASSLDGRADSPLHF | TGCGCCAGCAGCTTGGATGGGCGCGCGGATTCACCCCTCCACTTT
TRBD1 | TRBJ1-5 | TRBV4-1 | NA | CASSPTGGFGNQPQHF | TGCGCCAGCAGCCCGACAGGGGGGTTCGGCAATCAGCCCCAGCATTTT
NA | TRBJ2-7 | TRBV6-6 | once | CASGKRQGGIYEQYF | TGTGCCAGCGGAAAGAGACAGGGAGGGATCTACGAGCAGTACTTC
TRBD1 | TRBJ1-6 | TRBV27 | NA | CASSFRAMALDRESYNSPLHF | TGTGCCAGCAGTTTTCGCGCGATGGCCCTGGACAGGGAGTCCTATAATTCACCCCTCCACTTT
NA | TRBJ1-1 | TRBV3-1/TRBV3-2 | many | CASSQNGVGTEAFF | TGTGCCAGCAGCCAAAACGGCGTCGGGACTGAAGCTTTCTTT
NA | TRBJ2-3 | TRBV5-4 | once | CASSLAGGASTDTQYF | TGTGCCAGCAGCTTGGCCGGTGGGGCAAGCACAGATACGCAGTATTTT
NA | TRBJ1-3 | TRBV9 | NA | CASSALRSSGNTIYF | TGTGCCAGCAGCGCGCTCAGGTCCTCTGGAAACACCATATATTTT
TRBD1 | TRBJ1-1 | TRBV5-6 | NA | CASSADRGGTEAFF | TGTGCCAGCAGCGCGGACAGGGGGGGCACTGAAGCTTTCTTT
NA | TRBJ2-3 | TRBV7-2 | NA | CASSLEVLALPDTQYF | TGTGCCAGCAGCTTAGAGGTCCTAGCCTTGCCAGATACGCAGTATTTT
NA | TRBJ2-1 | TRBV6-5 | NA | CASKIGNEQFF | TGTGCCAGCAAGATCGGGAATGAGCAGTTCTTC
TRBD1 | TRBJ1-2 | TRBV10-3 | NA | CATGTDGYTF | TGTGCCACAGGGACAGATGGCTACACCTTC
NA | TRBJ2-7 | TRBV5-5 | NA | CASSLAGHQTYEQYF | TGTGCCAGCAGCTTGGCGGGACACCAAACCTACGAGCAGTACTTC
NA | TRBJ1-3 | TRBV3-1/TRBV3-2 | NA | CASSPQGNTIYF | TGTGCCAGCAGCCCCCAAGGAAACACCATATATTTT
NA | TRBJ1-6 | TRBV6-1 | NA | CASSELASSYNSPLHF | TGTGCCAGCAGTGAGTTGGCTAGCTCCTATAATTCACCCCTCCACTTT
NA | TRBJ1-1 | TRBV11-3 | NA | CASSLWAWGPEAFF | TGTGCCAGCAGCTTATGGGCTTGGGGGCCCGAAGCTTTCTTT
NA | TRBJ2-4 | TRBV5-5 | NA | CASSRGVENIQYF | TGTGCCAGCAGCCGTGGTGTTGAAAACATTCAGTACTTC
NA | TRBJ2-1 | TRBV3-1/TRBV3-2 | NA | CASSQDPFPSVGNNEQFF | TGTGCCAGCAGCCAAGACCCCTTCCCCAGCGTAGGGAACAATGAGCAGTTCTTC
NA | TRBJ2-3 | TRBV9 | NA | CASSVGGRYGDTQYF | TGTGCCAGCAGCGTAGGAGGCAGGTATGGAGATACGCAGTATTTT
TRBD1 | TRBJ1-5 | TRBV3-1/TRBV3-2 | NA | CASQGETGESNQPQHF | TGTGCCAGCCAGGGGGAGACAGGAGAAAGCAATCAGCCCCAGCATTTT